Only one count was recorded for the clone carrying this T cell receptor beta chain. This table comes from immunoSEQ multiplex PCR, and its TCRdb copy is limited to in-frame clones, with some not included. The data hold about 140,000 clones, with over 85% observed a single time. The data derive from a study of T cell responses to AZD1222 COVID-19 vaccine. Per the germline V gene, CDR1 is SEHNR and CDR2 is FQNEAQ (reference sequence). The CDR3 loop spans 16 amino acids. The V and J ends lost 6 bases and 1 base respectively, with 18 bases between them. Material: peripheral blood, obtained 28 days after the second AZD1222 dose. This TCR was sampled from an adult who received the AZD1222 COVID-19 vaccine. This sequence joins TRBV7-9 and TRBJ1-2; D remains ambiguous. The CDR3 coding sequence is TGTGCCAGCAGACGAGACCGGCAGCCCTATAACTATGGCTACACCTTC. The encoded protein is CASRRDRQPYNYGYTF.